Sequencing of this TCR beta chain was carried out in a study of T cell responses to AZD1222 COVID-19 vaccine. The study, taken as a whole, reports: Only five to seven individuals given AZD1222 were seropositive at baseline. Per reports, nearly half of all spike-specific TCRs target regions that are unmutated in variants. Sampled repertoires all dated from after the peak T cell response. CD4 TCRs covered the whole spike, strongest at regions 160-218 and 743-854.

Some clones are missing from TCRdb's copy, which holds only in-frame ones; the method was immunoSEQ multiplex PCR. The sample records 80,000 or so clones, 90% to 95% being singletons. Comments on this clone: Its specificity is not known. The same CDR3 can be traced to other DNA sequences in this sample.

The CDR3 runs to 15 residues. The V segment lost 3 bases and the J segment 0 bases; nucleotides outside the gene matches: 4. CDR1 and CDR2 (germline): LGHDT, YNNKEL (reference sequence). The receptor comes from an adult in good health. The V gene is TRBV3-1 (or the pseudogene TRBV3-2), the J gene TRBJ1-1; 7 nucleotides line up with TRBD1. Sequences were derived from peripheral blood, sampled on day 0 of AZD1222 vaccination. CDR3 in DNA: TGTGCCAGCAGCCATTTAACAGGGGTGAACACTGAAGCTTTCTTT. Translated, it gives CASSHLTGVNTEAFF.